This T cell receptor beta chain appears in the sequencing data of a study of T cell responses to AZD1222 COVID-19 vaccine. Measured with immunoSEQ multiplex PCR; TCRdb has only the in-frame clones, and not every one. The table includes over 150,000 clones, 75% to 90% detected once. Trimming removed 6 bases from V and 15 bases from J, with 18 bases in between. The V gene's germline CDR1 is LNHDA and CDR2 SQIVND (reference sequence). The CDR3 extends over 12 amino acids. The clonotype originates from an adult in good health. Sequencing used peripheral blood, obtained on day 0 of AZD1222 vaccination. The chain couples TRBV19 to TRBJ1-5, with a tentative D call TRBD1 (6 bases). The CDR3 region has the DNA TGTGCCAGTAGGGGACAAGCGGGCCCTTGGCATTTT. Amino acids: CASRGQAGPWHF.